What follows is one TCR beta chain and its context. The sample is drawn from a study of shared clonotypes between healthy human individuals. The CDR3 totals 15 residues. The V and J ends lost 3 bases and 5 bases, in that order; junction bases with no gene match: 8. TCRdb's table, derived via immunoSEQ multiplex PCR, lists solely in-frame clones and lacks some. Of millions of clones in the sample, around nine tenths were seen once. The sequenced material came from naive CD4+ T cells sorted from blood. Sample subset: CD45RA+ positively selected. This sequence joins TRBV5-3 and TRBJ2-3, with 8 bases aligning to TRBD2. TRBV5-3 is assigned to the ORF class and has an uncertain function. The TCR comes from a man younger than 35 in good health. DNA for the CDR3: TGTGCCAGAAGCTCAGTCTCGCGGGGGGTAGATACGCAGTATTTT. Translation gives CARSSVSRGVDTQYF.